This T cell receptor beta chain was profiled in a study of blood T cells in healthy people across ages. A second about 7 to 11 cycle PCR used barcoded and J-beta primers. TCRdb reprocessed the 5' RACE reads with MiXCR, giving one entry per CDR3 protein. The sample records hundreds of thousands of distinct CDR3 sequences, over 45% being singletons. This clonotype came up many times. The CDR3 loop spans 20 amino acids. Germline-derived CDR1 and CDR2 are DFQATT and SNEGSKA (reference sequence). Trimming at V came to 2 bases and at J to 5 bases, leaving 23 bases not matched to a gene. Each of the donors had 8 to 10 milliliters of peripheral blood drawn into EDTA-treated Vacutainer tubes.

The receptor was isolated from a man younger than 40 in good health. The J gene is TRBJ2-3, the V gene TRBV20-1; TRBD2 matches 9 bases. The specimen sequenced was blood. CDR3 nucleotides: TGCAGTGCTAGAACCGAGCTTCTCGCGGGAGGGCCCTTAGACAGAGATACGCAGTATTTT. Translation: CSARTELLAGGPLDRDTQYF.